The subject of this entry is one T cell receptor (beta chain). What it binds is not known. Through a sample-barcoded 5' primer and a J-beta primer mix, a second PCR was run for roughly 6 to 12 cycles. Every cDNA molecule bore a tag from a template-switch adaptor containing 12 random nucleotides. TCRdb redid the calling of the 5' RACE reads with MiXCR, one entry per CDR3 protein. The table has about 1.1 million distinct CDR3 sequences, 35% to 45% seen once. These data come from a study of blood T cells in healthy people across ages. Germline V gives CDR1 DFQATT, CDR2 SNEGSKA (reference sequence). V was trimmed by 4 bases and J by 3 bases, leaving 10 bases between them. The CDR3 covers 13 residues. Findings of the study overall: Diversity of TCR beta per million T cells declined in a roughly linear way with age. The authors considered diversity estimates from one million T cells to be underestimates.

The TCR was taken from a man between 18 and 35 years old in good health. The chain is built from TRBV20-1 and TRBJ1-5, with a tentative D call TRBD1 (6 bases). What was sequenced was blood. Here the CDR3 reads CSATTGYNQPQHF. In DNA form, the CDR3 reads TGCAGTGCTACGACAGGCTACAATCAGCCCCAGCATTTT.